These 22 T cell receptor beta chains originate from one sample sequenced in a study of OX40 agonist ivuxolimab in advanced cancers. The table came from immunoSEQ multiplex PCR; TCRdb's copy has only in-frame clones and leaves some out. The sample lists around 18,000 clones; 80% to 90% were seen once. Sequenced material: CD4+ or CD8+ T cells sorted from blood, taken in a trial of the OX40 agonist ivuxolimab. Every receptor here comes from an adult with an advanced solid tumor such as melanoma, head and neck, liver or kidney cancer.

The chain joins TRBV27 to TRBJ2-2; D is possibly TRBD1 or TRBD2 (5 bases each). V dropped 4 bases and J dropped 6 bases, with 9 bases sitting between them. CDR1 and CDR2 from the germline V gene are MNHEY and SMNVEV (reference sequence). The CDR3 is 13 amino acids. CDR3 loop: CASSWGSPGELFF. CDR3 in DNA: TGTGCCAGCAGTTGGGGGAGCCCCGGGGAGCTGTTTTTT.

The V and J genes are TRBV29-1 and TRBJ2-7; 7 nucleotides agree with TRBD1. The CDR3 runs to 14 residues. CDR1 SQVTM and CDR2 ANQGSEA come from the germline V gene. With 7 bases clipped from V and 2 bases from J, the junction kept 11 bases outside the gene matches. The CDR3 loop reads CSAQQGSHTYEQYF. The CDR3 region has the DNA TGCAGCGCCCAACAGGGGTCCCACACCTACGAGCAGTACTTC.

This clone was picked up a small number of times. The J gene is TRBJ2-7, the V gene TRBV18; 11 nucleotides match TRBD1. Losses at the gene ends were 3 bases for V and 7 bases for J; bases not matched to a gene: 2. The germline CDR1 and CDR2 sequences are KGHSH and LQKENI. This CDR3 is built from 13 residues. CDR3 residues: CASSPGTGGEQYF. The CDR3 DNA sequence: TGTGCCAGCTCACCTGGGACAGGGGGGGAGCAGTACTTC.

This clone was seen only once. This rearrangement joins TRBV18 to TRBJ1-3; D not certain. This CDR3 contains 14 residues. The V end was cut by 0 bases, the J end by 9 bases, with 12 bases between. Germline V lookup: CDR1 KGHSH, CDR2 LQKENI. The CDR3 reads CASSPPVQDGTIYF. The CDR3 nucleotides read TGTGCCAGCTCACCACCGGTCCAGGACGGCACCATATATTTT.

V is TRBV11-3 and J is TRBJ1-5, with D unclear. This CDR3 has 15 amino acids. Germline values: CDR1 SGHNT, CDR2 YENEEA. V was pared by 5 bases and J by 0 bases, with 11 bases between. Written as DNA, the CDR3 is TGTGCCAGCAGCCAGGATTACTATAGCAATCAGCCCCAGCATTTT. It translates to CASSQDYYSNQPQHF. The full variable domain, rest sourced from reference TRBV11-3 and TRBJ1-5, is EAGVVQSPRYKIIEKKQPVAFWCNPISGHNTLYWYLQNLGQGPELLIRYENEEAVDDSQLPKDRFSAERLKGVDSTLKIQPAELGDSAVYLCASSQDYYSNQPQHFGDGTRLSIL.

This clone has just one count. The chain carries TRBV7-8 and TRBJ2-7; 7 bases line up with TRBD2. The CDR3 is 12 residues long. The J segment lost 7 bases and the V segment lost 6 bases, leaving 6 bases of the junction unmatched. Germline loops: CDR1 SGHVS, CDR2 FQNEAQ. CDR3 residues: CASRRGVVEQYF. The CDR3 DNA reads TGTGCCAGCAGACGGGGGGTGGTTGAGCAGTACTTC.

There are a few counts of this clone. The genes are TRBV28 and TRBJ2-1, with D unclear. CDR3 length: 14 amino acids. Germline values: CDR1 MDHEN, CDR2 SYDVKM. V lost 3 bases and J 3 bases, leaving 9 bases between the germline ends. The CDR3 protein is CASSFGTHYNEQFF. For the CDR3, the DNA is TGTGCCAGCAGTTTCGGTACCCACTACAATGAGCAGTTCTTC.

This clone was seen only once. The V gene is TRBV27, the J gene TRBJ2-7; 8 positions agree with TRBD2. The germline V gene has CDR1 MNHEY and CDR2 SMNVEV (reference sequence). The CDR3 is 13 residues long. V lost 5 bases to trimming and J lost 1 base; unmatched junction nucleotides: 1. This chain's CDR3 is CASSSGSSYEQYF. The CDR3 region has the DNA TGTGCCAGCAGTAGCGGGAGTTCCTACGAGCAGTACTTC.

This chain links TRBV7-9 with TRBJ1-3; no clear D gene. There are 16 residues in the CDR3. Trimming cost V 2 bases and J 0 bases, with 11 bases left between them. Germline CDR1 reads SEHNR; CDR2 reads FQNEAQ (reference sequence). CDR3 sequence: CASSLMSPSSGNTIYF. Written as DNA, the CDR3 is TGTGCCAGCAGCTTAATGTCTCCGAGCTCTGGAAACACCATATATTTT. The full variable domain, in which reference TRBV7-9 and TRBJ1-3 provide the parts outside the CDR3, is DTGVSQNPRHKITKRGQNVTFRCDPISEHNRLYWYRQTLGQGPEFLTYFQNEAQLEKSRLLSDRFSAERPKGSFSTLEIQRTEQGDSAMYLCASSLMSPSSGNTIYFGEGSWLTVV.

The V call is TRBV11-3, the J call TRBJ2-1, with 11 bases aligning to TRBD2. In germline, CDR1 is SGHNT, CDR2 YENEEA. This CDR3 contains 14 residues. After removal of 0 bases from V and 10 bases from J, the junction contained 2 bases not matched to a gene. DNA of the CDR3: TGTGCCAGCAGCTTAGATTCTAGCGGGAGGGAGCAGTTCTTC. This sequence encodes CASSLDSSGREQFF. The full variable domain, rest sourced from reference TRBV11-3 and TRBJ2-1, is EAGVVQSPRYKIIEKKQPVAFWCNPISGHNTLYWYLQNLGQGPELLIRYENEEAVDDSQLPKDRFSAERLKGVDSTLKIQPAELGDSAVYLCASSLDSSGREQFFGPGTRLTVL.

CDR3: CSVQTDTEAFF. The CDR3 bases are TGCAGCGTGCAAACAGACACTGAAGCTTTCTTT. V is TRBV29-1 and J is TRBJ1-1, with D unclear. With 6 bases removed from V and 3 bases from J, the gap between germline ends came to 8 bases. The CDR3 sequence is 11 residues long. Germline CDR1 and CDR2: SQVTM and ANQGSEA.

The chain recombines TRBV6-5 with TRBJ2-7; D perhaps matches TRBD2 (6 bases). Trimming cost V 8 bases and J 5 bases, with 13 bases left between them. This CDR3 is built from 12 residues. Per the germline V gene, CDR1 is MNHEY and CDR2 is SVGAGI. This CDR3 reads CASGRISDEQYF. CDR3 sequence (DNA): TGTGCCAGCGGGAGGATCAGCGACGAGCAGTACTTC.

The rearrangement links TRBV12-5 to TRBJ2-3; a weak D match, TRBD2 (5 bases). The CDR3 consists of 16 residues. Germline V CDR1 and CDR2: LGHNT, FRNRAP. The germline V and J ends were trimmed by 4 bases and 7 bases, with 21 bases remaining between them. The DNA of the CDR3 is TGTGCTAGTGGTTCTTGGACGGTTGGGTCGACTAATACGCAGTATTTT. Its protein product is CASGSWTVGSTNTQYF.

The genes are TRBV4-1 and TRBJ1-2; D gene ambiguous. Trimming took 0 bases from V and 4 from J, leaving 9 bases between them. This CDR3 spans 14 amino acids. CDR1 is MGHRA, CDR2 YSYEKL, per germline. CDR3 sequence reads: CASSQDPVSYGYTF. The CDR3 DNA follows: TGCGCCAGCAGCCAAGATCCCGTGTCCTATGGCTACACCTTC.

The chain carries TRBV9 and TRBJ2-7; D unresolved. Germline V gives CDR1 SGDLS, CDR2 YYNGEE. V lost 4 bases to trimming and J lost 1 base, with 12 bases between them. The CDR3 contains 14 residues. The CDR3, as DNA: TGTGCCAGCAGCAGCTCAGGCTCGTCCTACGAGCAGTACTTC. Protein sequence: CASSSSGSSYEQYF.

This clone was picked up one time. The CDR3 DNA follows: TGTGCCAGCAGCTTAGCGGACTTCCAAAACATTCAGTACTTC. Its protein product is CASSLADFQNIQYF. The chain combines TRBV7-9 with TRBJ2-4; tentatively, D is TRBD2 (5 bases). The CDR3 loop spans 14 amino acids. Germline CDR1 reads SEHNR; CDR2 reads FQNEAQ (reference sequence). With 0 bases removed from V and 5 bases from J, the gap between germline ends came to 8 bases. Full variable domain (rest looked up from reference TRBV7-9 and TRBJ2-4): DTGVSQNPRHKITKRGQNVTFRCDPISEHNRLYWYRQTLGQGPEFLTYFQNEAQLEKSRLLSDRFSAERPKGSFSTLEIQRTEQGDSAMYLCASSLADFQNIQYFGAGTRLSVL.

The chain uses TRBV28 and TRBJ2-7; no clear D. V lost 2 bases to trimming and J lost 4 bases, with 9 bases between them. Germline V gene lookup returns CDR1 MDHEN and CDR2 SYDVKM. The CDR3 length is 13 residues. CDR3 in DNA: TGTGCCAGCAGTTTAGACAAAGGTTACGAGCAGTACTTC. Its protein product is CASSLDKGYEQYF.

V and J are TRBV2 and TRBJ1-3; tentatively, D is TRBD1 (5 bases). The V gene's germline CDR1 is SNHLY and CDR2 FYNNEI. The CDR3 has 15 residues. V dropped 4 bases and J dropped 2 bases, with 12 bases sitting between them. Here the CDR3 reads CASSVHGTPGNTIYF. The CDR3 nucleotides are TGTGCCAGCAGTGTTCACGGGACTCCTGGAAACACCATATATTTT.

The chain is built from TRBV11-2 and TRBJ1-6; D call uncertain. Germline CDR1 is SGHAT and CDR2 is FQNNGV. The CDR3 has 18 amino acids. V lost 1 base, J lost 3 bases, and 16 bases lay in between. CDR3 in DNA: TGTGCCAGCAGCTTAGGTCAAGGGTTCACGATCTATAATTCACCCCTCCACTTT. Translated, it gives CASSLGQGFTIYNSPLHF.

This clone was observed once. The CDR3 here is CASSFRQGGQPQHF. DNA for the CDR3: TGTGCCAGCAGTTTCCGACAGGGTGGTCAGCCCCAGCATTTT. This sequence joins TRBV27 and TRBJ1-5, with TRBD1 identical over 7 bases. CDR1 and CDR2 from the germline V gene are MNHEY and SMNVEV (reference sequence). This CDR3 has 14 amino acids. Trimming took 3 bases from V and 6 from J; bases not matched to a gene: 5.

This clone was counted a single time. This chain links TRBV4-1 with TRBJ2-1, with 11 bases fitting TRBD2. V shed 5 bases and J 10 bases; nucleotides not matched to a gene: 4. Germline CDR1 reads MGHRA; CDR2 reads YSYEKL. CDR3 length: 13 amino acids. The DNA of the CDR3 is TGCGCCAGCAGCACTAGCGGGAGCGGGGAGCAGTTCTTC. Amino acids: CASSTSGSGEQFF.

The CDR3 region has the DNA TGTGCCAGCAGTGAGGGACTAGCGGGAGAGATTGAGCAGTTCTTC. Encoded protein: CASSEGLAGEIEQFF. The chain combines TRBV2 with TRBJ2-1, with TRBD2 matching 14 bases. The ends lost 3 bases at V and 9 bases at J; junction bases unmatched: 4. CDR3 length: 15 amino acids. CDR1 SNHLY and CDR2 FYNNEI come from the germline V gene.